The 25 T cell receptor beta chains reported below all come from one sample, sequenced in a study of blood T cell repertoires in COVID-19 (dated by TCRdb to 2018 to 2021). To prepare the library, the immunoSEQ multiplex PCR assay was applied. TCRdb provides this immuneACCESS table in a form limited to in-frame rearrangements. Some clones are lacking; in checked studies, under half of them reflect an unresolved V gene, and why the rest are absent is not known. The sample profile shows about 94,000 clones; around 74% of them were found once. The ten largest account for 3% to 4% of the sample. Specimen: peripheral blood. The receptor set was obtained from a man between 65 and 79 years old with COVID-19, enrolled during active disease.

The chain carries TRBV25-1 and TRBJ1-2, with 9 bases aligning to TRBD1. With 5 bases clipped from V and 7 bases from J, the junction kept 8 bases outside the gene matches. The V gene's germline CDR1 is MGHDK and CDR2 SYGVNS. The CDR3 has 14 amino acids. This CDR3 reads CASSFTGGRSGYTF. DNA of the CDR3: TGTGCCAGCAGTTTCACAGGGGGCCGCTCTGGCTACACCTTC.

The V call is TRBV9, the J call TRBJ2-1, with D hard to call. This CDR3 region has 14 residues. V shed 0 bases and J shed 5 bases, with 9 bases lying between them. Germline CDR1 reads SGDLS; CDR2 reads YYNGEE. The CDR3 protein is CASSVAPADNEQFF. The CDR3 nucleotides are TGTGCCAGCAGCGTAGCGCCCGCAGACAATGAGCAGTTCTTC.

The V gene is TRBV2, the J gene TRBJ1-2; D uncertain. CDR3 size: 13 residues. Trimming removed 3 bases from V and 0 bases from J, with 5 bases in between. Germline V lookup: CDR1 SNHLY, CDR2 FYNNEI. CDR3 bases: TGTGCCAGCAGTGACCTAGCTAACTATGGCTACACCTTC. It yields the protein CASSDLANYGYTF.

This chain joins TRBV3-1 (or the pseudogene TRBV3-2) and TRBJ2-7, with 7 bases lining up with TRBD2. The V gene's germline CDR1 is LGHDT and CDR2 YNNKEL (reference sequence). V shed 8 bases, J shed 4 bases, and the junction held 8 bases outside the gene matches. The CDR3 totals 13 residues. This CDR3 is CASSVGRGYEQYF. As DNA, the CDR3 is TGTGCCAGCTCGGTCGGGCGGGGGTACGAGCAGTACTTC.

The chain is built from TRBV6-5 and TRBJ2-2; the D is unclear. This CDR3 has 12 amino acids. Germline V gene lookup returns CDR1 MNHEY and CDR2 SVGAGI. Trimming pared 8 bases from V and 5 bases from J, leaving 9 bases between. This chain's CDR3 is CASRVVTGELFF. DNA of the CDR3: TGTGCCAGCCGAGTCGTTACCGGGGAGCTGTTTTTT.

The genes are TRBV7-8 and TRBJ1-5; D not resolved. Germline V gives CDR1 SGHVS, CDR2 FQNEAQ. The V end lost 1 base, the J end lost 0 bases, and 10 bases lay between the germline ends. This CDR3 has 16 residues. The CDR3 loop reads CASSLGWSYSNQPQHF. The CDR3 DNA is TGTGCCAGCAGCTTAGGATGGAGTTATAGCAATCAGCCCCAGCATTTT.

J is TRBJ1-2 and V is TRBV28, with 7 nucleotides matching TRBD1. Germline trimming cut 5 bases from V and 4 bases from J; bases unmatched to any gene: 7. The CDR3 runs 14 residues. The germline V gene encodes CDR1 MDHEN and CDR2 SYDVKM. CDR3: CASSPPGQIYGYTF. The CDR3 nucleotides are TGTGCCAGCAGTCCCCCGGGACAGATCTATGGCTACACCTTC.

This chain joins TRBV18 and TRBJ1-1; D unclear. V lost 6 bases and J lost 3, with 11 bases in between. The CDR3 runs 13 residues. Germline CDR1 reads KGHSH; CDR2 reads LQKENI. CDR3 bases: TGTGCCAGCTCCCGCGGGGTGGACACTGAAGCTTTCTTT. Residues: CASSRGVDTEAFF.

The J gene is TRBJ2-1, the V gene TRBV19; 9 nucleotides align to TRBD1. The CDR3 contains 16 residues. The germline CDR1 and CDR2 sequences are LNHDA and SQIVND (reference sequence). The V and J ends lost 6 bases and 0 bases, in that order; junction bases with no gene match: 6. The DNA of the CDR3 is TGTGCCAGTAGCCTAGGGACAGGGCGCTCCTACAATGAGCAGTTCTTC. It codes for CASSLGTGRSYNEQFF.

J is TRBJ1-5 and V is TRBV6-5, with no clear D. In germline, CDR1 is MNHEY, CDR2 SVGAGI. V was cut by 4 bases and J by 2 bases, with 6 bases left in between. CDR3 size: 13 residues. The CDR3 protein is CASSSDGNQPQHF. CDR3 DNA sequence: TGTGCCAGCAGTTCAGATGGCAATCAGCCCCAGCATTTT.

The rearrangement uses TRBV5-6 and TRBJ1-2; D remains ambiguous. Trimming shortened V by 2 bases and J by 3 bases, and 8 bases separated the two germline ends. The CDR3 is 13 amino acids. CDR1 is SGHDT and CDR2 is YYEEEE in the germline V gene. The CDR3 bases are TGTGCCAGCAGCTTCGACACCTACTATGGCTACACCTTC. It codes for CASSFDTYYGYTF.

This clone was recorded a few times. The chain employs TRBV7-8 and TRBJ1-1; D perhaps matches TRBD1 (5 bases). Germline V gives CDR1 SGHVS, CDR2 FQNEAQ. V lost 6 bases and J 4 bases, leaving 15 bases between the germline ends. CDR3 length: 14 amino acids. The CDR3 DNA sequence: TGTGCCAGCAGTTCCTCGTGGGGCGTCACTGAAGCTTTCTTT. Its translation: CASSSSWGVTEAFF.

The chain links TRBV6-2 or TRBV6-3 to TRBJ1-6; 7 bases are shared with TRBD1. Germline V lookup: CDR1 MNHEY, CDR2 SVGEGT. The CDR3 extends over 13 amino acids. V lost 6 bases, J lost 10 bases, and 6 bases stayed unmatched. CDR3 sequence: CASSPTGRSPLHF. In DNA, the CDR3 is TGTGCCAGCAGCCCGACAGGGCGCTCACCCCTCCACTTT.

The chain joins TRBV5-1 to TRBJ1-3, with D unresolved. The CDR3 spans 15 residues. The V end lost 0 bases, the J end lost 0 bases, and 7 bases lay between the germline ends. Germline loops: CDR1 SGHRS, CDR2 YFSETQ. The CDR3 here is CASSLAGNSGNTIYF. CDR3 DNA sequence: TGCGCCAGCAGCTTGGCGGGAAACTCTGGAAACACCATATATTTT.

The J gene is TRBJ2-5, the V gene TRBV30; possibly TRBD2 for D (6 bases). This CDR3 is built from 15 residues. Trimming stripped 0 bases from V and 2 bases from J, with 13 bases between. In germline, CDR1 is GTSNPN, CDR2 SVGIG (reference sequence). The CDR3 nucleotides read TGTGCCTGGAGTGTACGGGGGACGATTCAAGAGACCCAGTACTTC. Protein sequence: CAWSVRGTIQETQYF.

The gene calls are TRBV27 and TRBJ1-4, with a possible D match to TRBD1 (5 bases). Germline CDR1 reads MNHEY; CDR2 reads SMNVEV (reference sequence). The CDR3 is 20 residues long. The V gene lost 3 bases and the J gene lost 0 bases, with 23 bases spanning the gap. The CDR3 nucleotides are TGTGCCAGCAGTTTTACAGGTCAAAGTTGGGCGGTTACAACTAATGAAAAACTGTTTTTT. This gives the protein CASSFTGQSWAVTTNEKLFF.

V is TRBV6-4 and J is TRBJ2-3; TRBD2 aligns across 9 bases. V gave up 7 bases and J gave up 6 bases; unmatched junction bases: 11. From germline, CDR1 is MRHNA and CDR2 SNTAGT. The CDR3 is 15 residues long. The CDR3 reads CASIKTSGAPDTQYF. The CDR3 DNA reads TGTGCCAGCATCAAGACTAGCGGAGCCCCCGATACGCAGTATTTT.

J is TRBJ1-4 and V is TRBV5-1; D unresolved. Deletions cut 0 bases from V and 6 bases from J, with 12 bases between. This CDR3 has 15 residues. Per germline, CDR1 SGHRS and CDR2 YFSETQ. The CDR3: CASSLAGRRDEKLFF. As DNA, the CDR3 is TGCGCCAGCAGCTTGGCCGGGAGGAGGGATGAAAAACTGTTTTTT.

The chain couples TRBV7-8 to TRBJ2-5, with unresolved D. Germline V gene lookup returns CDR1 SGHVS and CDR2 FQNEAQ. The CDR3 is 13 residues long. Trimming left V 3 bases short and J 2 bases short, with 7 bases between. CDR3 DNA sequence: TGTGCCAGCAGCTTGAACATACAAGAGACCCAGTACTTC. It codes for CASSLNIQETQYF.

This sequence joins TRBV19 and TRBJ2-5; TRBD1 agrees at 10 bases. The junction had 3 bases not matched to a gene; V was cut back by 4 bases and J by 1 base. CDR3 length: 15 amino acids. Per germline, CDR1 LNHDA and CDR2 SQIVND (reference sequence). CDR3 loop: CASSSGQGVQETQYF. The CDR3 DNA follows: TGTGCCAGTAGTAGCGGACAGGGGGTCCAAGAGACCCAGTACTTC.

This clone was seen a single time. V and J are TRBV7-8 and TRBJ2-1; 10 bases line up with TRBD2. CDR1 is SGHVS, CDR2 FQNEAQ, per germline. V shed 2 bases, J shed 7 bases, and the junction held 8 bases outside the gene matches. The CDR3 length is 16 residues. CDR3 sequence (DNA): TGTGCCAGCAGCTTATCTGTACTAGCGGGATGGAATGAGCAGTTCTTC. Translated, it gives CASSLSVLAGWNEQFF.

The chain has TRBV7-9 and TRBJ2-7; possible D gene TRBD1, 6 bases. V lost 1 base and J lost 2, with 9 bases in between. The CDR3 sequence is 14 residues long. Germline-derived CDR1 and CDR2 are SEHNR and FQNEAQ (reference sequence). The CDR3 DNA sequence: TGTGCCAGCAGCTTAGGGCCAGGGGCCTACGAGCAGTACTTC. Protein sequence: CASSLGPGAYEQYF.

The V call is TRBV7-2, the J call TRBJ2-5; 10 bases map to TRBD2. Unmatched junction bases numbered 8, after V lost 2 bases and J lost 5 bases. CDR1 is SGHTA and CDR2 is FQGNSA in the germline V gene. The CDR3 sequence is 16 residues long. The CDR3 loop is CASSLPGLAGVETQYF. The DNA for the CDR3 is TGTGCCAGCAGCTTACCGGGCCTAGCGGGAGTGGAGACCCAGTACTTC.

This sequence joins TRBV6-2 or TRBV6-3 and TRBJ1-1; D possibly corresponds to TRBD1 (6 bases). The CDR3 contains 15 residues. Trimming removed 2 bases at V and 0 bases at J, with 10 bases between. The germline V gene has CDR1 MNHEY and CDR2 SVGEGT. CDR3 region: CASSYGTRMNTEAFF. Written as DNA, the CDR3 is TGTGCCAGCAGTTACGGGACACGAATGAACACTGAAGCTTTCTTT.

The CDR3 sequence: CASRGAEYNEQFF. The DNA of the CDR3 is TGCGCCAGCAGGGGAGCGGAGTACAATGAGCAGTTCTTC. V is TRBV5-1 and J is TRBJ2-1; D may be TRBD2 (5 bases). Trimming removed 5 bases at V and 4 bases at J, with 10 bases between. The CDR3 is made up of 13 amino acids. Germline assignment: CDR1 SGHRS and CDR2 YFSETQ. Variable domain in full (rest from reference TRBV5-1 and TRBJ2-1): KAGVTQTPRYLIKTRGQQVTLSCSPISGHRSVSWYQQTPGQGLQFLFEYFSETQRNKGNFPGRFSGRQFSNSRSEMNVSTLELGDSALYLCASRGAEYNEQFFGPGTRLTVL.